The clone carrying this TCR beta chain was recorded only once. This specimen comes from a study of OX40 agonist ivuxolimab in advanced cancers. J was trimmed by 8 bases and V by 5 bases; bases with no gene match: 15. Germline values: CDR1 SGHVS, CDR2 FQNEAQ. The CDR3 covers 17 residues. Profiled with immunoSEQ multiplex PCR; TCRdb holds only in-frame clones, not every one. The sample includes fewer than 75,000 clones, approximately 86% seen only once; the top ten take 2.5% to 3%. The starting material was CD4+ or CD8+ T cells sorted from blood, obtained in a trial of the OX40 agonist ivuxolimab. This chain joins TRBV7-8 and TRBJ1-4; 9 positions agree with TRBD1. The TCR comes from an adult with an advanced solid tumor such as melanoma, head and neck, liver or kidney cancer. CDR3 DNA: TGTGCCAGCAGCCGTAATACAGGGGGCGGCCTAGGGGAAAAACTGTTTTTT. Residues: CASSRNTGGGLGEKLFF.